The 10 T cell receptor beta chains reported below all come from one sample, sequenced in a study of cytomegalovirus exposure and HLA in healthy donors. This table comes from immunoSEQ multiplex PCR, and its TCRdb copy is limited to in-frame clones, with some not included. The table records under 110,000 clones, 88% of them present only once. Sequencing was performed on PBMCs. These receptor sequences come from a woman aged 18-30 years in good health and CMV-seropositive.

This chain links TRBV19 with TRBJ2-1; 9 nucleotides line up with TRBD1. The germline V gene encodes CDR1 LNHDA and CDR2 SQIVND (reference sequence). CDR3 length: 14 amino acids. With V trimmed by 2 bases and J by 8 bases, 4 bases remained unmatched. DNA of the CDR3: TGTGCCAGTAGTATACCACAGGGGGCCGATGAGCAGTTCTTC. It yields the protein CASSIPQGADEQFF.

The CDR3 DNA follows: TGTGCCAGCAGCCCCCGGCGGAGTACATCATATCAGTTCTTC. This encodes CASSPRRSTSYQFF. This sequence joins TRBV11-2 and TRBJ2-1; D is undetermined. This CDR3 contains 14 residues. V dropped 5 bases and J dropped 13 bases, with 21 bases sitting between them. The germline gives CDR1 SGHAT, CDR2 FQNNGV.

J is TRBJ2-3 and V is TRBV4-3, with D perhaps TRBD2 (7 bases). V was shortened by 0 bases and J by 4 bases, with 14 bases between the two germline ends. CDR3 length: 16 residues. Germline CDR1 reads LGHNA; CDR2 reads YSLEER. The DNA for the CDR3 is TGCGCCAGCAGCCAAGAGGGGGCGGGGGCAGCAGATACGCAGTATTTT. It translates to CASSQEGAGAADTQYF.

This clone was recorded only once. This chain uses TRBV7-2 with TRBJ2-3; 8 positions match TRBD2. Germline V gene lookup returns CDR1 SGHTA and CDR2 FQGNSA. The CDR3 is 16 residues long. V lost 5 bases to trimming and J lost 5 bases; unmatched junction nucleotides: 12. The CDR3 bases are TGTGCCAGCAGCACCGTTGGGCGGGGGGTTCTAGATACGCAGTATTTT. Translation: CASSTVGRGVLDTQYF.

Here the CDR3 DNA reads TGTGCCAGCATCCAGGGCGGTAGTTGGACTGAAGCTTTCTTT. It yields the protein CASIQGGSWTEAFF. The chain has TRBV28 and TRBJ1-1; maybe TRBD1 (5 bases). V was clipped by 7 bases and J by 5 bases, with 17 bases between them. Germline V gene sequence: CDR1 MDHEN, CDR2 SYDVKM. The CDR3 has 14 residues.

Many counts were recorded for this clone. CDR3: CAIRETGGTGELFF. CDR3 coding DNA: TGTGCCATCAGGGAGACAGGAGGGACCGGGGAGCTGTTTTTT. The chain recombines TRBV10-3 with TRBJ2-2; perhaps D is TRBD1 or TRBD2 (6 bases each). This CDR3 region has 14 residues. Trimming shortened V by 6 bases and J by 5 bases, and 13 bases separated the two germline ends. Germline V lookup: CDR1 ENHRY, CDR2 SYGVKD.

CDR3 bases: TGTGCCAGCAGGCGGGGCGGAGAGACCCAGTACTTC. It codes for CASRRGGETQYF. The rearrangement uses TRBV2 and TRBJ2-5; weak D call: TRBD2 (6 bases). The V gene lost 6 bases and the J gene lost 4 bases, with 9 bases spanning the gap. The CDR3 is made up of 12 amino acids. From germline, CDR1 is SNHLY and CDR2 FYNNEI.

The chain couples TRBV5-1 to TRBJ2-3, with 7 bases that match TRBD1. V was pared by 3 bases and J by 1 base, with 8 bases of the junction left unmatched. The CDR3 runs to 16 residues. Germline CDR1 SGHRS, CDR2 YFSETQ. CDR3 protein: CASSSPTGTGTDTQYF. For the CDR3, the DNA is TGCGCCAGCAGCTCCCCGACCGGGACAGGCACAGATACGCAGTATTTT. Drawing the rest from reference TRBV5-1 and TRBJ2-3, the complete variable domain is KAGVTQTPRYLIKTRGQQVTLSCSPISGHRSVSWYQQTPGQGLQFLFEYFSETQRNKGNFPGRFSGRQFSNSRSEMNVSTLELGDSALYLCASSSPTGTGTDTQYFGPGTRLTVL.

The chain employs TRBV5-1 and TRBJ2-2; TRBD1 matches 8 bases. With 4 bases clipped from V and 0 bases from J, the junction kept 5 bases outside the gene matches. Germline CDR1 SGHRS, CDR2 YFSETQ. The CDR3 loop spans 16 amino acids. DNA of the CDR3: TGCGCCAGCAGCACTGGACAGGGTACGAACACCGGGGAGCTGTTTTTT. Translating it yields CASSTGQGTNTGELFF.

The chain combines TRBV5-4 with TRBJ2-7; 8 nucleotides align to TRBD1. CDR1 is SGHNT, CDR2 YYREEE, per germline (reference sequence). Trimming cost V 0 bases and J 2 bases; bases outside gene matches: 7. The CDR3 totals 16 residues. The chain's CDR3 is CASSLAARGPTYEQYF. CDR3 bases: TGTGCCAGCAGCTTGGCGGCCAGGGGGCCCACCTACGAGCAGTACTTC.